Listed below are T cell receptor beta chains from one sample, sequenced in a study of control samples from healthy donors and cancer patients. Sequenced by immunoSEQ multiplex PCR; TCRdb stores in-frame clones only, minus some. Of 120,000 or so clones listed, 85% to 95% are singletons. The sample comprised PBMCs. All receptors derive from a man older than 75 with head and neck cancer. CDR3s include the opening cysteine and the closing phenylalanine or tryptophan. D genes are given only for firm matches. The size entry is marked missing in some rows and otherwise reads once, few, many or a size class.

cdr3_nt cdr3_aa v_call d_call clone_size j_call
TGTGCCAGCAGCTCCGGGACTAGCGGGGGACCTTATAGCACAGATACGCAGTATTTT CASSSGTSGGPYSTDTQYF TRBV11-2 TRBD2 once TRBJ2-3
TGTGCCACGGGCCTGAATTCACCCCTCCACTTT CATGLNSPLHF TRBV10-3 NA NA TRBJ1-6
TGTGCCAGCTCCCCCCGGCGGGGGGCCTTGAATGAGCAGTTCTTC CASSPRRGALNEQFF TRBV18 TRBD2 NA TRBJ2-1
TGCGCCAGCAGCCAAGGCCCAGCGGGAGGGTACAATGAGCAGTTCTTC CASSQGPAGGYNEQFF TRBV4-3 TRBD2 NA TRBJ2-1
TGCAGTCCCGGACAGGGTTATGGCTACACCTTC CSPGQGYGYTF TRBV20-1 TRBD1 NA TRBJ1-2
TGTGCCAGCAGCCCCCGGGGGTACGAGCAGTACTTC CASSPRGYEQYF TRBV6-2/TRBV6-3 NA once TRBJ2-7
TGTGCCAGCAGTGACGGGGGATATGGCTACACCTTC CASSDGGYGYTF TRBV6-2/TRBV6-3 NA NA TRBJ1-2
TGTGCCACCAGCAGAGATTTTTCATCTGGGGCCAACGTCCTGACTTTC CATSRDFSSGANVLTF TRBV15 NA NA TRBJ2-6
TGTGCCAGCAGCTCATCCATTCGACTCCAAGCGAGCAATCAGCCCCAGCATTTT CASSSSIRLQASNQPQHF TRBV5-6 NA NA TRBJ1-5
TGTGCCAGCAGTCGGACAGCTTACTCCTACGAGCAGTACTTC CASSRTAYSYEQYF TRBV6-5 NA NA TRBJ2-7
TGTGCCAGCTCACCAGTCCCGGGACTAGAGGGCGGGCAGTACTTC CASSPVPGLEGGQYF TRBV18 TRBD2 NA TRBJ2-7
TGTGCCAGCAAATTCAGGACAGGGGCATATAATTCACCCCTCCACTTT CASKFRTGAYNSPLHF TRBV19 TRBD1 NA TRBJ1-6
TGCGCCAGCAGCTTGGAAGCAGGGCAAAGTGGAAACACCATATATTTT CASSLEAGQSGNTIYF TRBV5-1 NA NA TRBJ1-3
TGTGCCAGCTCTACAATCGGGACACCAACTAATGAAAAACTGTTTTTT CASSTIGTPTNEKLFF TRBV18 NA NA TRBJ1-4
TGTGCCAGCAGCAGGGGTTCGAACACTGAAGCTTTCTTT CASSRGSNTEAFF TRBV6-5 NA NA TRBJ1-1
TGTGCCAGCTCGGCCACCGGGGGCAGGGCCTACGAGCAGTACTTC CASSATGGRAYEQYF TRBV18 NA NA TRBJ2-7
TGCGCCAGCAGTCGTTATATCCGGACTAGCGGAAATCTACGCCCAGATACGCAGTATTTT CASSRYIRTSGNLRPDTQYF TRBV5-1 TRBD2 NA TRBJ2-3
TGCGCCAGCAGCTTTTATGGGGAGAACACCGGGGAGCTGTTTTTT CASSFYGENTGELFF TRBV5-1 NA once TRBJ2-2
TGTGCCTGGAGGGTTGGTAGCGGTCACTCCTACAATGAGCAGTTCTTC CAWRVGSGHSYNEQFF TRBV30 NA NA TRBJ2-1
TGTGCCAGCAGCTTGGGCGGGGGGAGGTACAATGAGCAGTTCTTC CASSLGGGRYNEQFF TRBV5-8 TRBD2 NA TRBJ2-1
TGTGCCAGCAGCTTGGCCTCAGGGGGCAGTGGAAACACCATATATTTT CASSLASGGSGNTIYF TRBV5-6 TRBD1 NA TRBJ1-3
TGTGCCAGCAGAACCCCCGGACAGGAGGAAGCTTTCTTT CASRTPGQEEAFF TRBV6-5 TRBD1 NA TRBJ1-1
TGTGCCAGCAGCGCCCGCGGGGGGCATCTGGGTGAGCAGTTCTTC CASSARGGHLGEQFF TRBV3-1/TRBV3-2 TRBD2 NA TRBJ2-1
TGTGCCAGCAGCTACCCCGTGTCCCGGGACAGGGGATCTTACTACAATGAGCAGTTCTTC CASSYPVSRDRGSYYNEQFF TRBV5-8 TRBD1 NA TRBJ2-1
TGTGCCAGCACCCCCAACGGCGTTAACACTGAAGCTTTCTTT CASTPNGVNTEAFF TRBV27 NA NA TRBJ1-1
TGTGCCAGCAGTCTACGGGAGGGCCTCGCCTACGAGCAGTACTTC CASSLREGLAYEQYF TRBV5-4 TRBD2 NA TRBJ2-7
TGTGCCAGCAGCCGGGGGGGCGAACAGTACTTC CASSRGGEQYF TRBV3-1/TRBV3-2 NA NA TRBJ2-7
TGTGCCAGCAGTCCGCCTCGACAGGGGATGATCCCTGAAGCTTTCTTT CASSPPRQGMIPEAFF TRBV6-2/TRBV6-3 TRBD1 NA TRBJ1-1
TGTGCCAGCAGTATTATAGCGGGAGCCCACGAGCAGTACTTC CASSIIAGAHEQYF TRBV28 TRBD2 NA TRBJ2-7
TGTGCCAGCAGCTTATATAGTCGGCGGGAGTACAATGAGCAGTTCTTC CASSLYSRREYNEQFF TRBV5-4 TRBD2 NA TRBJ2-1
TGTGCCAGCTCACTACAAGGGGCGGGAGTCTCCTACAATGAGCAGTTCTTC CASSLQGAGVSYNEQFF TRBV18 TRBD2 NA TRBJ2-1
TGTGCCAGCAGCTTTCGGACAGCCTCCGGGACTAGCGGGAGGGCAGATACGCAGTATTTT CASSFRTASGTSGRADTQYF TRBV7-8 TRBD2 NA TRBJ2-3
TGCAGTGCTAGAGATAGGGCTGAGCAGTTCTTC CSARDRAEQFF TRBV20-1 NA NA TRBJ2-1
TGTGCCAGTTTGGTGGGGGGCCTCGTTGAAAGGGCTTTCTTT CASLVGGLVERAFF TRBV11-2 NA NA TRBJ1-1
TGTGCCAGCAGCTTGGGAGGGGAGCGCGGCAATCAGCCCCAGCATTTT CASSLGGERGNQPQHF TRBV5-4 NA NA TRBJ1-5
TGTGCCAGCAGCCCCCCCGGGACAGGGAGAAAGTCCCTGTTC CASSPPGTGRKSLF TRBV5-6 TRBD1 NA TRBJ1-2
TGTGCCACCCTTGGCTCCTATAATTCACCCCTCCACTTT CATLGSYNSPLHF TRBV6-5 NA NA TRBJ1-6
TGTGCCAGCAGCCAAGAAGCGGGCCAAGAGACCCAGTACTTC CASSQEAGQETQYF TRBV3-1/TRBV3-2 NA NA TRBJ2-5
TGTGCCAGCAGTACAGGGGGAGGTCAGCCCCAGCATTTT CASSTGGGQPQHF TRBV6-5 TRBD1 NA TRBJ1-5
TGTGCCAGCTCACCACCTAGCGGGGGCTCCTACAATGAGCAGTTCTTC CASSPPSGGSYNEQFF TRBV18 TRBD2 NA TRBJ2-1
TGCGCCAGCAGCTTGGGGTCAGATACTGAAGCTTTCTTT CASSLGSDTEAFF TRBV5-1 NA NA TRBJ1-1
TGTGCCAGCAGCTTGGTGTGGGGGACTGAAGAGACCCAGTACTTC CASSLVWGTEETQYF TRBV5-4 NA NA TRBJ2-5
TGCGCCAGCAGCTTGACGGACAGGCCGGATACGCAGTATTTT CASSLTDRPDTQYF TRBV5-1 TRBD1 NA TRBJ2-3
TGTGCCAGTAGCCCCCTCTCAAGCGGGATTGTTAGGAATGAGCAGTTCTTC CASSPLSSGIVRNEQFF TRBV19 TRBD2 NA TRBJ2-1
TGTGCCAGCAGTCCCCTTCTCCCGGGACAGGGGTTCTATGGCTACACCTTC CASSPLLPGQGFYGYTF TRBV2 TRBD1 NA TRBJ1-2
TGTGCCAGCAGTTCAGGGGTAACCTACGAGCAGTACTTC CASSSGVTYEQYF TRBV27 NA NA TRBJ2-7
TGTGCCAGCAGCCAAATTGGACAGCGACCCTACGAGCAGTACTTC CASSQIGQRPYEQYF TRBV3-1/TRBV3-2 NA NA TRBJ2-7
TGTGCCACCAGTGACCCTGACAGGGATGCTGGCTACACCTTC CATSDPDRDAGYTF TRBV24-1 TRBD1 once TRBJ1-2
TGCGCCAGCAGTGGGGGACAGGGCTTTTACTCCTATAATTCACCCCTCCACTTT CASSGGQGFYSYNSPLHF TRBV10-2 TRBD1 NA TRBJ1-6
TGTGCCAGCAGTATTCCAGGGGATAGCAATCAGCCCCAGCATTTT CASSIPGDSNQPQHF TRBV6-2/TRBV6-3 NA NA TRBJ1-5
TGTGCCAGCAGTGAACAGGATACTTCACCCCTCCACTTT CASSEQDTSPLHF TRBV6-1 NA NA TRBJ1-6
TGTGCCTGGAGTGTGGTCCAGAGGGGCTATGGCTACACCTTC CAWSVVQRGYGYTF TRBV30 NA NA TRBJ1-2
TGTGCCACCGAGCAACTAGCGGGCGCAGATACGCAGTATTTT CATEQLAGADTQYF TRBV6-5 TRBD2 NA TRBJ2-3
TGTGCCAGCAGTATCAGAGGGAACTATGGCTACACCTTC CASSIRGNYGYTF TRBV6-5 NA once TRBJ1-2
TGTGCCAGCAGTTACTCGATACGCGGCAATCAGCCCCAGCATTTT CASSYSIRGNQPQHF TRBV6-5 NA NA TRBJ1-5
TGTGCCATCAGTGCAGGGGGTAGCAATCAGCCCCAGCATTTT CAISAGGSNQPQHF TRBV10-3 TRBD1 NA TRBJ1-5
TGTGCCAGCAGGAGGATGGATCATTCACCCCTCCACTTT CASRRMDHSPLHF TRBV6-5 NA NA TRBJ1-6
TGCGCCAGCAGTGACCGGGACAGGGGGTACCAAGAGACCCAGTACTTC CASSDRDRGYQETQYF TRBV10-2 TRBD1 NA TRBJ2-5
TGCGCCAGCAGCCAAGATAAGCCAGGCCCGTGGCCCCAGCATTTT CASSQDKPGPWPQHF TRBV4-1 NA NA TRBJ1-5
TGCGCCAGCAGCTGGACAGGGGCGACGAACACCGGGGAGCTGTTTTTT CASSWTGATNTGELFF TRBV5-1 TRBD1 NA TRBJ2-2